This T cell receptor (beta chain) comes out of a study of blood T cell repertoires in COVID-19. Germline CDR1 reads MNHEY; CDR2 reads SVGAGI. V was pared by 0 bases and J by 5 bases, with 11 bases between. The CDR3 consists of 15 residues. TCRdb keeps only in-frame clones here, not all; method: immunoSEQ multiplex PCR. This table holds over 150,000 clones, approximately 87% found once. Sequenced material: peripheral blood. The clonotype was recovered from a man in his 70s with active or convalescent COVID-19. V gene TRBV6-5 combines with J gene TRBJ1-5; D call uncertain. The CDR3: CASSYSRARDQPQHF. The CDR3 DNA reads TGTGCCAGCAGTTACTCGAGGGCCCGGGATCAGCCCCAGCATTTT.